This TCR beta chain was identified during a study of identical twins. Regarding the study as a whole: Out-of-frame TCR alpha sharing observed in monozygotic twins exceeded model estimates. Out-of-frame alpha sequences common to twins exhibited a surplus of low generation probability.

One entry per CDR3 protein, called by TCRdb with MiXCR from the 5' RACE reads. The sample consists of roughly 570,000 distinct CDR3 sequences, more than 9% of them appearing once. In this sample, this clonotype turned up many times. The target antigen is unknown. This sample also belongs to another study, concerning yellow fever vaccine responses in identical twins.

This sequence was found in a woman between 18 and 29 years old in good health. Sequenced sample: PBMCs.

This chain's CDR3 is CSVVPKGNTEAFF. CDR3 bases: TGCAGCGTTGTCCCCAAGGGGAACACTGAAGCTTTCTTT. The V gene is TRBV29-1, the J gene TRBJ1-1; D call uncertain. This CDR3 region has 13 residues. The V and J ends lost 4 bases and 1 base respectively, with 10 bases between them. CDR1 SQVTM and CDR2 ANQGSEA come from the germline V gene. Variable domain in full (rest from reference TRBV29-1 and TRBJ1-1): SAVISQKPSRDICQRGTSLTIQCQVDSQVTMMFWYRQQPGQSLTLIATANQGSEATYESGFVIDKFPISRPNLTFSTLTVSNMSPEDSSIYLCSVVPKGNTEAFFGQGTRLTVV.